This T cell receptor (beta chain) was found in a study of cytomegalovirus exposure and HLA in healthy donors. About the research overall: It was reported in a later analysis that the roughly 120 validation repertoires used the same platform as the 666 first-cohort repertoires. The study's findings and limits: The classifier was said to identify cytomegalovirus status with high specificity and sensitivity.

Per germline, CDR1 SNHLY and CDR2 FYNNEI. V lost 10 bases, J lost 3 bases, and 14 bases stayed unmatched. The CDR3 covers 15 residues. A note on this clone: Its antigen is undetermined.

The protocol was immunoSEQ multiplex PCR, while the TCRdb copy is restricted to in-frame clones and leaves out a portion. The sample holds some 49,000 clones, about 90% seen once. The donors belonged to the 120-subject validation cohort, separate from the approximately 700-subject first cohort. This TCR was recovered from a man between 18 and 35 years old in good health and CMV-seronegative. Sequenced input: PBMCs. The genes are TRBV2 and TRBJ2-7; TRBD2 matches 8 bases. The CDR3 nucleotides are TGTGCCATCATCCTCCGGGAGGGCCCGATCTACGAGCAGTACTTC. This gives the protein CAIILREGPIYEQYF. Full variable domain (missing parts from reference TRBV2 and TRBJ2-7): EPEVTQTPSHQVTQMGQEVILRCVPISNHLYFYWYRQILGQKVEFLVSFYNNEISEKSEIFDDQFSVERPDGSNFTLKIRSTKLEDSAMYFCAIILREGPIYEQYFGPGTRLTVT.